The rows below give T cell receptor beta chains drawn from one sample of a study of control samples from healthy donors and cancer patients. Produced via immunoSEQ multiplex PCR; TCRdb's table is partial and in-frame only. The sample holds 80,000 or so clones, roughly 91% seen once. Sequencing was performed on blood. The receptors originated from a man aged 45-65 years in good health. Each CDR3 is given with its conserved first and last residue. D genes are given only for firm matches. Size is omitted from some rows. Given values are once, few, many or a class for expanded clones.

j_call v_call d_call clone_size cdr3_aa cdr3_nt
TRBJ2-3 TRBV5-1 TRBD2 NA CASSLGRAGGPDTQYF TGCGCCAGCAGCTTGGGTCGAGCGGGGGGACCAGATACGCAGTATTTT
TRBJ2-1 TRBV4-3 TRBD2 NA CASSQDQGLANEQFF TGCGCCAGCAGCCAAGACCAGGGACTAGCCAATGAGCAGTTCTTC
TRBJ2-5 TRBV30 TRBD2 NA CAWSVVAGVVGETQYF TGTGCCTGGAGTGTAGTAGCGGGGGTAGTGGGAGAGACCCAGTACTTC
TRBJ2-3 TRBV6-6 NA NA CASRDLARAGDTQYF TGTGCCAGCAGGGACCTTGCCAGGGCGGGAGATACGCAGTATTTT
TRBJ1-1 TRBV5-1 NA NA CASSLGQQNTEAFF TGCGCCAGCAGCTTGGGGCAACAGAACACTGAAGCTTTCTTT
TRBJ1-1 TRBV27 NA NA CASSPYTGRAFF TGTGCCAGCAGTCCCTATACGGGTAGGGCTTTCTTT
TRBJ1-5 TRBV7-2 NA few CASSLLTGSNQPQHF TGTGCCAGCAGCTTACTCACGGGTAGCAATCAGCCCCAGCATTTT
TRBJ2-2 TRBV7-9 NA NA CASSIIRVQDTGELFF TGTGCCAGCAGCATAATCAGGGTGCAGGACACCGGGGAGCTGTTTTTT
TRBJ1-2 TRBV6-5 NA NA CASSYSTSTGGYGYTF TGTGCCAGCAGTTACTCGACCTCAACCGGGGGCTATGGCTACACCTTC
TRBJ1-2 TRBV14 NA NA CASSHDSRGYGYTF TGTGCCAGCAGCCACGACAGTCGGGGCTATGGCTACACCTTC
TRBJ2-7 TRBV19 TRBD2 NA CASSTGLAGGRYEQYF TGTGCCAGTAGTACCGGACTAGCGGGGGGCAGGTACGAGCAGTACTTC
TRBJ1-2 TRBV7-9 NA NA CASSLGYRVGYTF TGTGCCAGCAGCTTAGGTTACAGGGTTGGCTACACCTTC
TRBJ2-7 TRBV30 TRBD2 NA CAWSHSGGFTYEQYF TGTGCCTGGAGTCATAGCGGGGGGTTCACCTACGAGCAGTACTTC
TRBJ2-2 TRBV12-3/TRBV12-4 NA few CASNRMGTGELFF TGTGCCAGCAATCGAATGGGGACCGGGGAGCTGTTTTTT
TRBJ1-1 TRBV4-2 TRBD1 NA CASSQERINRGWNTEAFF TGTGCCAGCAGCCAAGAGAGGATAAACAGGGGGTGGAACACTGAAGCTTTCTTT
TRBJ1-5 TRBV10-3 NA NA CASQALRDGNQPQHF TGTGCCTCCCAGGCCCTCCGGGACGGTAATCAGCCCCAGCATTTT
TRBJ2-7 TRBV27 NA NA CASSLERAYEQYF TGTGCCAGCAGTTTAGAAAGGGCCTACGAGCAGTACTTC
TRBJ1-1 TRBV6-4 NA once CASSVRSNTEAFF TGTGCCAGCAGTGTGCGTTCTAATACTGAAGCTTTCTTT
TRBJ1-1 TRBV29-1 NA NA CSVQGGGNTEAFF TGCAGCGTTCAGGGCGGGGGGAACACTGAAGCTTTCTTT
TRBJ1-2 TRBV3-1/TRBV3-2 NA NA CASSPRQGLSYGYTF TGTGCCAGCAGCCCCCGGCAGGGCCTTAGCTATGGCTACACCTTC
TRBJ1-2 TRBV7-8 NA NA CASSLEGTDLGYTF TGTGCCAGCAGCCTAGAGGGGACGGACCTCGGCTACACCTTC
TRBJ1-1 TRBV7-8 TRBD1 few CASSLRGQRLNTEAFF TGTGCCAGCAGCTTAAGGGGGCAGAGGCTGAACACTGAAGCTTTCTTT
TRBJ2-2 TRBV19 NA NA CASTIRPGELFF TGTGCCAGTACGATCCGCCCCGGGGAGCTGTTTTTT
TRBJ2-2 TRBV7-2 NA NA CASSLKLGAGTGELFF TGTGCCAGCAGCTTAAAGCTGGGGGCGGGAACCGGGGAGCTGTTTTTT
TRBJ2-2 TRBV25-1 TRBD1 NA CASSVRDRSYGELFF TGTGCCAGCAGTGTTAGGGACAGGTCCTACGGGGAGCTGTTTTTT